This TCR beta chain was sequenced for a study of STAT5B mutations in CD4+ large granular lymphocyte leukemia. Background on the study: Healthy donors showed HLA-associated enrichment of the CDR3 'QG' motif.

CDR3 length: 16 amino acids. V lost 0 bases and J 4 bases, leaving 16 bases between the germline ends. CDR1 is SGDLS and CDR2 is YYNGEE in the germline V gene. The method was immunoSEQ multiplex PCR; TCRdb's version includes in-frame clones alone and lacks a portion of them. The data contain around 32,000 clones, around four fifths of them singletons. The source material was CD4+ T cells from blood buffy coats. The chain uses TRBV9 and TRBJ1-1; tentatively, D is TRBD1 (5 bases). This receptor was identified in a human donor in good health. DNA of the CDR3: TGTGCCAGCAGCGTAGGAGGTGTGGAGGGGAGCACTGAAGCTTTCTTT. Translated, it gives CASSVGGVEGSTEAFF.